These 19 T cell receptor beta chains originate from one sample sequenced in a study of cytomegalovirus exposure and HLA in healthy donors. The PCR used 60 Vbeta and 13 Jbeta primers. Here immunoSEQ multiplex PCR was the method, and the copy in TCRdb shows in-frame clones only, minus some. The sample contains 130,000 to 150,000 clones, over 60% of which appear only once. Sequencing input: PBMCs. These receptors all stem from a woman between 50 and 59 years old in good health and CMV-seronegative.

CDR3 nucleotide sequence: TGCGCCAGCAGCCATCTAGGACAGTCTGGGGCCAACGTCCTGACTTTC. It translates to CASSHLGQSGANVLTF. The chain joins TRBV4-1 to TRBJ2-6; weak D call: TRBD1 (6 bases). The germline CDR1 and CDR2 sequences are MGHRA and YSYEKL. CDR3 length: 16 residues. V was pared by 3 bases and J by 1 base, with 10 bases between.

The CDR3 DNA reads as TGTGCCAGCACTAGTCTGGGGACATCTAGGGACTATGGCTACACCTTC. It encodes CASTSLGTSRDYGYTF. The genes are TRBV27 and TRBJ1-2; D is perhaps TRBD1 (6 bases). The CDR3 is 16 amino acids. Trimming stripped 7 bases from V and 3 bases from J, with 21 bases between. Germline V lookup: CDR1 MNHEY, CDR2 SMNVEV (reference sequence).

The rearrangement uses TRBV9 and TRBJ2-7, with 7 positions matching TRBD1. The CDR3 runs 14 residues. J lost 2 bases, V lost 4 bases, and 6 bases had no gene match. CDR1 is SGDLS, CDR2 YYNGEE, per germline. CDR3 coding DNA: TGTGCCAGCAGCTTCGAAGGGGGCCCCTACGAGCAGTACTTC. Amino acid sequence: CASSFEGGPYEQYF.

The CDR3: CATSRGNRGHEQYF. The DNA for the CDR3 is TGTGCCACCAGCAGGGGCAACAGGGGCCACGAGCAGTACTTC. The rearrangement joins TRBV15 to TRBJ2-5; 7 bases are shared with TRBD1. The J call is in doubt because the DNA end fits TRBJ2-7 better. The CDR3 runs to 14 residues. The germline V gene encodes CDR1 LNHNV and CDR2 YYDKDF (reference sequence).

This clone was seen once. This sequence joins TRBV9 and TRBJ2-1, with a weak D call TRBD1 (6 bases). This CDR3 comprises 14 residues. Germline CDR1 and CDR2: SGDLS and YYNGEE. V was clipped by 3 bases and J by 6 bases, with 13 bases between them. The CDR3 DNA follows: TGTGCCAGCAGCGCTGGGGGCAGGGGCAATGAGCAGTTCTTC. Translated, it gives CASSAGGRGNEQFF.

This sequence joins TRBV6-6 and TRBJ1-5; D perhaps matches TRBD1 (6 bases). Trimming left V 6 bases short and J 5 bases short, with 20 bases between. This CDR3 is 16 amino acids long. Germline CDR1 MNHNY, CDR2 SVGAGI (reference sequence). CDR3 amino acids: CASSPDGQGRDQPQHF. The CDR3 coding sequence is TGTGCCAGCAGCCCCGACGGCCAGGGGAGGGATCAGCCCCAGCATTTT.

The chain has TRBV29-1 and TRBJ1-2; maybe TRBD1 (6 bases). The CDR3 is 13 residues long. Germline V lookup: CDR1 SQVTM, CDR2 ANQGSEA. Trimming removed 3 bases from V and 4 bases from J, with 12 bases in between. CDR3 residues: CSVDRQAIYGYTF. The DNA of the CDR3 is TGCAGCGTTGACCGACAGGCGATCTATGGCTACACCTTC.

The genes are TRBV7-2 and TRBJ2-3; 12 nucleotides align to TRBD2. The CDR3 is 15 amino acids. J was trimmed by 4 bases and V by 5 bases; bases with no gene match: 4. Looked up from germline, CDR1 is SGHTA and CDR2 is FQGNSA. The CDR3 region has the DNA TGTGCCAGCAGCCTGACTAGCGGGGGTTCAGATACGCAGTATTTT. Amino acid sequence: CASSLTSGGSDTQYF.

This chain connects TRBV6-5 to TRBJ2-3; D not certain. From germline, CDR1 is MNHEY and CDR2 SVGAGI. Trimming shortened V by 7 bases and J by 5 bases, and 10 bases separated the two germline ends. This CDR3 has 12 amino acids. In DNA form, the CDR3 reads TGTGCCAGCACCTCAACGCGAGATACGCAGTATTTT. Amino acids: CASTSTRDTQYF.

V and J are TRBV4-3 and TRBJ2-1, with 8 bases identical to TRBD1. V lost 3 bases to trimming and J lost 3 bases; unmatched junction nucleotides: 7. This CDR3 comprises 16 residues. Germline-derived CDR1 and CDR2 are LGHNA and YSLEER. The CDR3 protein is CASSHWTGQFYNEQFF. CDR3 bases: TGCGCCAGCAGCCACTGGACAGGGCAATTCTACAATGAGCAGTTCTTC.

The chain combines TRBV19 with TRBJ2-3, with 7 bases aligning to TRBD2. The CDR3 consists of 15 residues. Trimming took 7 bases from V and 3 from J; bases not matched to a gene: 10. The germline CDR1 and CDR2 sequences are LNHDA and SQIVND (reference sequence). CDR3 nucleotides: TGTGCCAGTACCTCAGAGGCGGGGGTTACAGATACGCAGTATTTT. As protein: CASTSEAGVTDTQYF.

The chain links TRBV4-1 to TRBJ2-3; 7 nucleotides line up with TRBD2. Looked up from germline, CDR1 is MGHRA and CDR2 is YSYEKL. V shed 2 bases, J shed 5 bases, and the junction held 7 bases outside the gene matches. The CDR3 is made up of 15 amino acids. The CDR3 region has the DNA TGCGCCAGCAGCCAAAAGGGTGGGGGGGTAGATACGCAGTATTTT. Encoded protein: CASSQKGGGVDTQYF.

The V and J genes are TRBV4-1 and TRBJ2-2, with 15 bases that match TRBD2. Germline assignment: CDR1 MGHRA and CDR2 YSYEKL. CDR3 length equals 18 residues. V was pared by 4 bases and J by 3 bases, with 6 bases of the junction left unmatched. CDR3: CASSRRTSGGAYTGELFF. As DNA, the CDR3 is TGCGCCAGCAGCCGACGGACTAGCGGGGGGGCGTACACCGGGGAGCTGTTTTTT.

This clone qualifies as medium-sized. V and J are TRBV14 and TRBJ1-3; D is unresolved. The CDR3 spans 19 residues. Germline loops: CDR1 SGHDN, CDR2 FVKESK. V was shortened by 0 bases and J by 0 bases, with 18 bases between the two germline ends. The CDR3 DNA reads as TGTGCCAGCAGCCAAGATTATCCCGGCAGGCCCCTCTCTGGAAACACCATATATTTT. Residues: CASSQDYPGRPLSGNTIYF.

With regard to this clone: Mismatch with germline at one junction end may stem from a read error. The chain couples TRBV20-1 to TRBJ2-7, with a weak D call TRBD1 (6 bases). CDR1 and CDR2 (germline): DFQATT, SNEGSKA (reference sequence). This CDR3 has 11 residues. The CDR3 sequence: CSARDGQRNPF. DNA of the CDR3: TGCAGTGCTAGAGACGGACAGAGGAACCCATTC.

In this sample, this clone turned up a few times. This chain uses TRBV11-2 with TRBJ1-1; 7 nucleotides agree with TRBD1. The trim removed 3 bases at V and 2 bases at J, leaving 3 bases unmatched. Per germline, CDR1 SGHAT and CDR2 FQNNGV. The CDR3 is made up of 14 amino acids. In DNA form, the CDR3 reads TGTGCCAGCAGCTTGGGACAGTATAACACTGAAGCTTTCTTT. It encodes CASSLGQYNTEAFF.

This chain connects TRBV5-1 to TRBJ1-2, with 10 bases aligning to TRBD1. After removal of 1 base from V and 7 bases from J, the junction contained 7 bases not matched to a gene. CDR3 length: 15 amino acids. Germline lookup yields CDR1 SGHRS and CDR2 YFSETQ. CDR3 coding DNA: TGCGCCAGCAGCTTGTCTCCGGGACAGGGGTCTGGCTACACCTTC. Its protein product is CASSLSPGQGSGYTF.

This CDR3 is CASSGPGQGDTEAFF. CDR3 in DNA: TGTGCCAGCAGTGGACCAGGACAGGGGGACACTGAAGCTTTCTTT. The chain joins TRBV2 to TRBJ1-1, with 10 bases aligning to TRBD1. Germline V gives CDR1 SNHLY, CDR2 FYNNEI. The CDR3 spans 15 residues. V lost 4 bases to trimming and J lost 3 bases; unmatched junction nucleotides: 5.

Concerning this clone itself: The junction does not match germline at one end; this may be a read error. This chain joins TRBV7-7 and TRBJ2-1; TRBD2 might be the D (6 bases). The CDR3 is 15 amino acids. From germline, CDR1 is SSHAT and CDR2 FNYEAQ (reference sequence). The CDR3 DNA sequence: TGTGCTAGCAGCCCCGGGGGTGTCCTTGACAATGAGCAGTTCTTC. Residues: CASSPGGVLDNEQFF.